These 27 T cell receptor beta chains originate from one sample sequenced in a study of T cells after yellow fever vaccination. TCRdb re-analysed the 5' RACE reads in MiXCR, keeping a single row per CDR3 protein. The sample contains 320,000 or so distinct CDR3 sequences, 8% to 9.5% of which appear only once. The source was PBMCs, collected approximately 40 days after the first yellow fever vaccination. The receptors here all came from a man aged 18-30 years who received the YFV17D yellow fever vaccine.

This clonotype showed up many times. The rearrangement links TRBV7-9 to TRBJ2-3, with D perhaps given as TRBD1 or TRBD2 (5 bases each). The CDR3 consists of 13 residues. The germline gives CDR1 SEHNR, CDR2 FQNEAQ (reference sequence). V dropped 1 base and J dropped 15 bases, with 17 bases sitting between them. The CDR3 protein is CASSLVGVVTSYF. The DNA for the CDR3 is TGTGCCAGCAGCTTAGTGGGGGTGGTGACCTCATATTTT.

There are a few counts of this clonotype. The J gene is TRBJ2-4, the V gene TRBV7-2; D call uncertain. V gave up 4 bases and J gave up 0 bases, with 7 bases separating them. CDR3 length: 14 residues. Germline-derived CDR1 and CDR2 are SGHTA and FQGNSA. CDR3 nucleotides: TGTGCCAGCAGCTCCCAAATAGCCAAAAACATTCAGTACTTC. This gives the protein CASSSQIAKNIQYF.

This clonotype showed up just a few times. The CDR3 DNA is TGTGCCAGCAGCCTAGGGGGTGTGGGGCCGGCTAATGAAAAACTGTTTTTT. It translates to CASSLGGVGPANEKLFF. This rearrangement joins TRBV7-2 to TRBJ1-4; a possible D gene is TRBD1 (6 bases). Per the germline V gene, CDR1 is SGHTA and CDR2 is FQGNSA. The CDR3 covers 17 residues. V lost 5 bases and J lost 3, with 19 bases in between. Based on the CDR3 plus reference TRBV7-2 and TRBJ1-4, the full variable domain is GAGVSQSPSNKVTEKGKDVELRCDPISGHTALYWYRQSLGQGLEFLIYFQGNSAPDKSGLPSDRFSAERTGGSVSTLTIQRTQQEDSAVYLCASSLGGVGPANEKLFFGSGTQLSVL.

The rearrangement uses TRBV12-3 or TRBV12-4 and TRBJ2-7; the D is unclear. There are 12 residues in the CDR3. The V and J ends lost 7 bases and 7 bases respectively, with 14 bases between them. The CDR3 DNA reads TGTGCCAGCACTCGGACGCTTCGGGAGCAGTACTTC. Translation gives CASTRTLREQYF.

The chain uses TRBV11-2 and TRBJ2-1; 7 bases are shared with TRBD2. Germline CDR1 and CDR2: SGHAT and FQNNGV. The trim removed 1 base at V and 1 base at J, leaving 4 bases unmatched. The CDR3 sequence is 16 residues long. The CDR3 sequence: CASSLGPSGSYNEQFF. For the CDR3, the DNA is TGTGCCAGCAGCTTAGGCCCTAGCGGATCCTACAATGAGCAGTTCTTC.

This chain links TRBV27 with TRBJ1-6; D unresolved. Germline V gene data show CDR1 as MNHEY and CDR2 as SMNVEV (reference sequence). Trimming removed 5 bases at V and 9 bases at J, with 5 bases between. The CDR3 sequence is 11 residues long. As DNA, the CDR3 is TGTGCCAGCAGTCCCCTTTCACCCCTCCACTTT. It translates to CASSPLSPLHF.

This clonotype appeared many times. The chain links TRBV19 to TRBJ1-2; no definite D call. The germline V gene encodes CDR1 LNHDA and CDR2 SQIVND (reference sequence). Trimming left V 5 bases short and J 8 bases short, with 18 bases between. This CDR3 has 14 residues. The CDR3, as DNA: TGTGCCAGTAGTTCGGCAGACGGCCTGGGGGGCTACACCTTC. This gives the protein CASSSADGLGGYTF.

The chain employs TRBV12-3 or TRBV12-4 and TRBJ2-1; TRBD2 aligns across 10 bases. Trimming removed 7 bases from V and 5 bases from J; junction bases left unmatched: 20. The length of the CDR3 is 19 residues. CDR3 DNA: TGTGCCAGCAAACTGGGCCGGACAGGGTTAACTAGCGGGGACAATGAGCAGTTCTTC. This codes for CASKLGRTGLTSGDNEQFF.

This clonotype was detected a few times. In DNA form, the CDR3 reads TGTGCCAGCAGTTTTGGACTAGCGGCGTACATGGAGACCCAGTACTTC. Its translation: CASSFGLAAYMETQYF. V is TRBV6-2 or TRBV6-3 and J is TRBJ2-5; TRBD2 matches 10 bases. The CDR3 has 16 amino acids. The V segment lost 4 bases and the J segment 5 bases; nucleotides outside the gene matches: 10. Germline V gene data show CDR1 as MNHEY and CDR2 as SVGEGT.

The gene calls are TRBV4-1 and TRBJ1-1, with a possible D match to TRBD1 (6 bases). CDR3 length: 15 amino acids. Germline CDR1 is MGHRA and CDR2 is YSYEKL. V lost 3 bases and J lost 2, with 13 bases in between. CDR3 nucleotides: TGCGCCAGCAGCCACATCCCCAGGGGAAACACTGAAGCTTTCTTT. Protein product: CASSHIPRGNTEAFF.

At least ten counts were recorded for this clonotype. The rearrangement links TRBV12-3 or TRBV12-4 to TRBJ2-1; no firm D call. Trimming stripped 2 bases from V and 2 bases from J, with 7 bases between. The CDR3 is made up of 14 amino acids. CDR3 sequence: CASSLNGAYNEQFF. For the CDR3, the DNA is TGTGCCAGCAGTTTAAATGGGGCCTACAATGAGCAGTTCTTC.

The chain combines TRBV30 with TRBJ2-4; the D gene could be TRBD1 or TRBD2 (5 bases each). The CDR3 contains 15 residues. CDR1 GTSNPN and CDR2 SVGIG come from the germline V gene (reference sequence). Trimming left V 2 bases short and J 7 bases short, with 18 bases between. The CDR3: CAWSLMIGWGNIQYF. CDR3 nucleotide sequence: TGTGCCTGGAGTTTAATGATAGGGTGGGGGAACATTCAGTACTTC.

The table lists this clonotype with many counts. This sequence joins TRBV9 and TRBJ2-3; D is perhaps TRBD2 (6 bases). CDR1 SGDLS and CDR2 YYNGEE come from the germline V gene. The CDR3 covers 13 residues. V gave up 5 bases and J gave up 1 base, with 8 bases separating them. CDR3 loop: CASRGEGTDTQYF. The CDR3 DNA sequence: TGTGCCAGCAGGGGGGAGGGCACAGATACGCAGTATTTT.

The chain links TRBV7-2 to TRBJ1-5; a weak D match, TRBD1 (6 bases). Per the germline V gene, CDR1 is SGHTA and CDR2 is FQGNSA. The V end was cut by 8 bases, the J end by 3 bases, with 11 bases between. This CDR3 is built from 13 residues. CDR3 loop: CASHGGLNQPQHF. CDR3 sequence (DNA): TGTGCCAGCCACGGGGGCCTCAATCAGCCCCAGCATTTT.

V usage is TRBV5-4 and J usage is TRBJ2-7; weak D call: TRBD1 (6 bases). CDR1 and CDR2 (germline): SGHNT, YYREEE (reference sequence). With 4 bases removed from V and 2 bases from J, the gap between germline ends came to 10 bases. The CDR3 runs to 13 residues. This CDR3 reads CASSRQETYEQYF. The CDR3 DNA reads TGTGCCAGCAGCCGACAGGAAACCTACGAGCAGTACTTC. Variable domain in full (rest from reference TRBV5-4 and TRBJ2-7): ETGVTQSPTHLIKTRGQQVTLRCSSQSGHNTVSWYQQALGQGPQFIFQYYREEENGRGNFPPRFSGLQFPNYSSELNVNALELDDSALYLCASSRQETYEQYFGPGTRLTVT.

This clonotype was seen a handful of times. The CDR3 nucleotides are TGCAGTGCTTCGTCGGACAGGGGCGAGCAGTACGTC. Protein sequence: CSASSDRGEQYV. This chain links TRBV20-1 with TRBJ2-7; 9 nucleotides align to TRBD1. The CDR3 is 12 amino acids. The J segment lost 6 bases and the V segment lost 5 bases, leaving 5 bases of the junction unmatched. Per germline, CDR1 DFQATT and CDR2 SNEGSKA (reference sequence).

The chain recombines TRBV6-2 or TRBV6-3 with TRBJ1-1; 10 bases align to TRBD1. CDR1 and CDR2 from the germline V gene are MNHEY and SVGEGT. The CDR3 extends over 14 amino acids. V shed 7 bases and J 5 bases; nucleotides not matched to a gene: 7. The CDR3 spells CASTLTGQGTEAFF. The CDR3 nucleotides are TGTGCCAGCACCCTAACGGGACAGGGGACTGAAGCTTTCTTT.

This clonotype showed up many times. The genes are TRBV18 and TRBJ2-5; D not resolved. Trimming removed 0 bases from V and 5 bases from J, with 10 bases in between. The length of the CDR3 is 14 residues. Germline CDR1 KGHSH, CDR2 LQKENI. CDR3 coding DNA: TGTGCCAGCTCACCACCGCCCCATCCGGAGACCCAGTACTTC. It codes for CASSPPPHPETQYF.

This clonotype appeared a few times. This chain links TRBV7-6 with TRBJ2-2; 11 bases agree with TRBD2. J gave up 6 bases and V 5 bases, and 8 bases lay outside the gene matches. Germline V lookup: CDR1 SGHVS, CDR2 FNYEAQ. The CDR3 is 16 amino acids. CDR3 region: CASSQEIAGGPGELFF. CDR3 DNA sequence: TGTGCCAGCAGCCAGGAAATAGCGGGGGGGCCCGGGGAGCTGTTTTTT.

This chain uses TRBV18 with TRBJ1-5; D is unresolved. The CDR3 runs to 13 residues. Germline CDR1 and CDR2: KGHSH and LQKENI. Deletions cut 3 bases from V and 6 bases from J, with 9 bases between. Here the CDR3 DNA reads TGTGCCAGCTCACCGGCCTGGAGTCAGCCCCAGCATTTT. Protein sequence: CASSPAWSQPQHF.

This chain links TRBV20-1 with TRBJ2-7, with 7 bases matching TRBD1. Germline-derived CDR1 and CDR2 are DFQATT and SNEGSKA (reference sequence). Germline trimming cut 5 bases from V and 6 bases from J; bases unmatched to any gene: 13. This CDR3 is built from 14 residues. The CDR3 spells CSASTTGPLGEQYF. DNA of the CDR3: TGCAGTGCTTCAACGACAGGGCCATTGGGCGAGCAGTACTTC.

The sample holds a few counts of this clonotype. The chain combines TRBV6-5 with TRBJ1-6; tentatively, D is TRBD1 (5 bases). The CDR3 consists of 12 residues. V dropped 4 bases and J dropped 9 bases, with 7 bases sitting between them. Germline assignment: CDR1 MNHEY and CDR2 SVGAGI. The CDR3 coding sequence is TGTGCCAGCAGTTTCGGGGGTTCACCCCTCCACTTT. Protein sequence: CASSFGGSPLHF.

Here the CDR3 reads CASSLSVGLGYNEQFF. CDR3 DNA sequence: TGCGCCAGCAGCTTGTCGGTAGGACTGGGCTACAATGAGCAGTTCTTC. The chain uses TRBV5-1 and TRBJ2-1; D might be TRBD2 (5 bases). The CDR3 spans 16 residues. The germline gives CDR1 SGHRS, CDR2 YFSETQ. The V and J ends lost 1 base and 3 bases respectively, with 14 bases between them.

This clonotype was counted a single time. This chain joins TRBV4-3 and TRBJ1-2, with TRBD1 as a possible D gene (5 bases). Trimming took 1 base from V and 7 from J, leaving 19 bases between them. The CDR3 loop spans 16 amino acids. The germline V gene encodes CDR1 LGHNA and CDR2 YSLEER. In nucleotides, the CDR3 is TGCGCCAGCAGCCAAGGAAGGGACCAACTTAGGGTTGGCTACACCTTC. It is translated as CASSQGRDQLRVGYTF.

This clonotype was found many times. V and J are TRBV28 and TRBJ1-2; 7 bases align to TRBD1. The CDR3 runs to 17 residues. Germline loops: CDR1 MDHEN, CDR2 SYDVKM. V gave up 1 base and J gave up 6 bases; unmatched junction bases: 14. The CDR3 is CASSLYQQRTGVDGYTF. CDR3 sequence (DNA): TGTGCCAGCAGTTTATACCAACAACGAACAGGGGTCGATGGCTACACCTTC.

The chain employs TRBV6-2 or TRBV6-3 and TRBJ1-2; D ambiguous. Germline-derived CDR1 and CDR2 are MNHEY and SVGEGT. V was cut by 2 bases and J by 10 bases, with 14 bases left in between. The CDR3 length is 13 residues. CDR3 residues: CASSYAPLPDYTF. CDR3 sequence (DNA): TGTGCCAGCAGTTACGCGCCGTTGCCTGACTACACCTTC.

J is TRBJ2-3 and V is TRBV16, with TRBD2 matching over 8 bases. The CDR3 runs to 16 residues. V shed 2 bases and J 2 bases; nucleotides not matched to a gene: 6. CDR1 KGHSY and CDR2 FQNENV come from the germline V gene. As DNA, the CDR3 is TGTGCCAGCAGCCAAACCGCGGGGGGCTACACAGATACGCAGTATTTT. This gives the protein CASSQTAGGYTDTQYF.